Below, 22 T cell receptor beta chains from the same sample are listed, as sequenced in a study of cytomegalovirus exposure and HLA in healthy donors. The primer mix had 60 Vbeta and 13 Jbeta primers. Generated by immunoSEQ multiplex PCR, the TCRdb table keeps only in-frame clones and is missing some. The table shows just under 95,000 clones, with around 74% occurring only once. Sequences were obtained from PBMCs. These TCRs come from a man aged 45-65 years in good health and CMV-seropositive.

J is TRBJ2-2 and V is TRBV7-9; maybe TRBD2 (5 bases). CDR1 and CDR2 (germline): SEHNR, FQNEAQ (reference sequence). CDR3 length: 15 residues. V lost 2 bases, J lost 2 bases, and 9 bases lay in between. As DNA, the CDR3 is TGTGCCAGCAGCTTAAGGGCTAGCAACACCGGGGAGCTGTTTTTT. It translates to CASSLRASNTGELFF.

The rearrangement links TRBV18 to TRBJ2-1, with 7 positions matching TRBD1. CDR3 length: 16 residues. Germline CDR1 reads KGHSH; CDR2 reads LQKENI. V lost 3 bases and J lost 7; bases outside the gene matches: 12. CDR3 nucleotide sequence: TGTGCCAGCTCACCGGCGAGACAGGGCCACTCTAATGAGCAGTTCTTC. Protein sequence: CASSPARQGHSNEQFF.

The chain carries TRBV7-2 and TRBJ1-1; possible D gene TRBD1, 6 bases. V was clipped by 5 bases and J by 7 bases, with 17 bases between them. The CDR3 has 14 amino acids. Per germline, CDR1 SGHTA and CDR2 FQGNSA. In DNA form, the CDR3 reads TGTGCCAGCAGCCCGCCGCGGGGGCGGAGTGAAGCTTTCTTT. Its protein is CASSPPRGRSEAFF.

The chain carries TRBV19 and TRBJ1-1; 7 positions match TRBD1. The CDR3 is 14 amino acids. Germline CDR1 and CDR2: LNHDA and SQIVND (reference sequence). V dropped 5 bases and J dropped 6; count of bases not matched to a gene: 9. The CDR3 DNA reads TGTGCCAGTAGTGCCACAGGGGAGTGGTCTGAAGCTTTCTTT. As protein: CASSATGEWSEAFF. The entire variable domain, with the rest obtained from reference TRBV19 and TRBJ1-1, is as follows: DGGITQSPKYLFRKEGQNVTLSCEQNLNHDAMYWYRQDPGQGLRLIYYSQIVNDFQKGDIAEGYSVSREKKESFPLTVTSAQKNPTAFYLCASSATGEWSEAFFGQGTRLTVV.

The chain links TRBV5-1 to TRBJ2-1; 9 bases agree with TRBD1. Trimming took 2 bases from V and 7 from J; bases not matched to a gene: 4. The germline CDR1 and CDR2 sequences are SGHRS and YFSETQ. The CDR3 sequence is 14 residues long. The CDR3 coding sequence is TGCGCCAGCAGCTTATCACAGGGGGCAAATGAGCAGTTCTTC. It yields the protein CASSLSQGANEQFF.

This clone showed up just once. Its ends do not fully match the called genes, so a read error is possible. This chain links TRBV7-7 with TRBJ1-3, with D unresolved. Germline V gene sequence: CDR1 SSHAT, CDR2 FNYEAQ (reference sequence). The CDR3 covers 16 residues. This chain's CDR3 is CASSLGPGLSGNTIYF. CDR3 bases: TGTGCTAGCAGCTTAGGTCCAGGACTCTCTGGAAACACCATATATTTT.

J is TRBJ2-3 and V is TRBV5-1; 7 bases line up with TRBD2. CDR1 is SGHRS, CDR2 YFSETQ, per germline. CDR3 length: 14 amino acids. Unmatched junction bases numbered 3, after V lost 4 bases and J lost 1 base. In nucleotides, the CDR3 is TGCGCCAGCAGCGGGGGGGGAGGCACAGATACGCAGTATTTT. Protein product: CASSGGGGTDTQYF.

This clone was found a few times. V gene TRBV4-3 combines with J gene TRBJ1-2; TRBD1 aligns across 10 bases. This CDR3 has 15 amino acids. Unmatched junction bases numbered 7, after V lost 1 base and J lost 8 bases. Germline loops: CDR1 LGHNA, CDR2 YSLEER. CDR3 sequence reads: CASSQGPDRGRGYTF. The CDR3 bases are TGCGCCAGCAGCCAAGGACCTGACAGGGGGCGAGGCTACACCTTC.

This rearrangement joins TRBV4-1 to TRBJ1-2; no clear D gene. Between the trimmed V and J ends, which lost 5 bases and 7 bases, there was a span of 14 bases. The CDR3 sequence is 13 residues long. CDR1 is MGHRA and CDR2 is YSYEKL in the germline V gene. CDR3 DNA sequence: TGCGCCAGCAGCTCACCTTCTATAAGTGGCTACACCTTC. Protein sequence: CASSSPSISGYTF.

The J gene is TRBJ2-3, the V gene TRBV7-2; maybe TRBD1 (6 bases). The CDR3 totals 16 residues. Trimming took 5 bases from V and 2 from J, leaving 17 bases between them. Germline V lookup: CDR1 SGHTA, CDR2 FQGNSA. CDR3 loop: CASSPLGAGITDTQYF. The CDR3 DNA is TGTGCCAGCAGCCCACTGGGGGCCGGCATCACAGATACGCAGTATTTT.

The rearrangement links TRBV14 to TRBJ1-6, with 8 bases lining up with TRBD1. From germline, CDR1 is SGHDN and CDR2 FVKESK. CDR3 length equals 18 residues. The J segment lost 6 bases and the V segment lost 3 bases, leaving 13 bases of the junction unmatched. The CDR3: CASSHKRGTGGTNSPLHF. For the CDR3, the DNA is TGTGCCAGCAGCCATAAAAGGGGAACAGGGGGAACTAATTCACCCCTCCACTTT. The whole variable domain, filled in from reference TRBV14 and TRBJ1-6, reads EAGVTQFPSHSVIEKGQTVTLRCDPISGHDNLYWYRRVMGKEIKFLLHFVKESKQDESGMPNNRFLAERTGGTYSTLKVQPAELEDSGVYFCASSHKRGTGGTNSPLHFGNGTRLTVT.

This clone was counted a few times. The chain employs TRBV29-1 and TRBJ1-1, with 8 positions matching TRBD1. The CDR3 runs 13 residues. V lost 6 bases and J lost 0; bases outside the gene matches: 3. The germline CDR1 and CDR2 sequences are SQVTM and ANQGSEA. CDR3 sequence: CSVAGQVNTEAFF. The CDR3 DNA is TGCAGCGTCGCGGGACAGGTGAACACTGAAGCTTTCTTT.

The chain employs TRBV4-3 and TRBJ2-3; 10 nucleotides match TRBD2. The junction had 10 bases not matched to a gene; V was cut back by 4 bases and J by 6 bases. The CDR3 length is 16 residues. Germline CDR1 LGHNA, CDR2 YSLEER. CDR3 in amino acids: CASSPNLAGGPDTQYF. The CDR3 DNA sequence: TGCGCCAGCAGCCCGAACTTAGCGGGGGGCCCCGATACGCAGTATTTT.

This clone was picked up one time. The CDR3 DNA sequence: TGTGCCAGCATATCGGGGGGTTCGACTGAAGCTTTCTTT. It specifies CASISGGSTEAFF. This chain joins TRBV25-1 and TRBJ1-1; D possibly corresponds to TRBD1 (5 bases). Germline assignment: CDR1 MGHDK and CDR2 SYGVNS. This CDR3 has 13 amino acids. Trimming removed 7 bases from V and 5 bases from J, with 14 bases in between.

This clone was detected only a few times. V is TRBV6-4 and J is TRBJ1-2, with unresolved D. The CDR3 sequence is 15 residues long. Trimming cost V 0 bases and J 2 bases, with 10 bases left between them. CDR1 and CDR2 (germline): MRHNA, SNTAGT. CDR3 residues: CASSDSGAGNYGYTF. DNA for the CDR3: TGTGCCAGCAGTGACTCGGGCGCCGGAAACTATGGCTACACCTTC.

The J gene is TRBJ2-7, the V gene TRBV10-2; D is possibly TRBD1 (6 bases). Germline CDR1 WSHSY, CDR2 SAAADI. The CDR3 totals 15 residues. Trimming pared 7 bases from V and 5 bases from J, leaving 21 bases between. For the CDR3, the DNA is TGCGCCAGCACCTTCGTAGTAGGGGGTAGCGACGAGCAGTACTTC. It translates to CASTFVVGGSDEQYF.

With respect to this clone: The germline gene is not matched at one end of the junction; a read error may be the cause. This chain uses TRBV18 with TRBJ1-5; tentatively, D is TRBD1 (5 bases). The CDR3 is 15 residues long. The V gene's germline CDR1 is KGHSH and CDR2 LQKENI. Written as DNA, the CDR3 is TGTGCCAGCTCACCCCAAGGGGTGGTCAATCAGCCCCAGAATTTT. Translating gives CASSPQGVVNQPQNF.

The V gene is TRBV5-1, the J gene TRBJ2-2; no clear D gene. There are 14 residues in the CDR3. The germline V gene encodes CDR1 SGHRS and CDR2 YFSETQ. V was cut by 1 base and J by 2 bases, with 6 bases left in between. The CDR3 bases are TGCGCCAGCAGCTTGAGAGTAAACACCGGGGAGCTGTTTTTT. It is translated as CASSLRVNTGELFF.

This chain links TRBV2 with TRBJ2-1, with 9 bases identical to TRBD1. The ends lost 4 bases at V and 4 bases at J; junction bases unmatched: 5. The length of the CDR3 is 15 residues. Germline V gene sequence: CDR1 SNHLY, CDR2 FYNNEI. CDR3 nucleotide sequence: TGTGCCAGCAGTGGGGGACAGGGTTCATACAATGAGCAGTTCTTC. Its protein product is CASSGGQGSYNEQFF.

Points on this clone: An end of the junction does not agree with germline; a read error may underlie this. The chain joins TRBV7-6 to TRBJ1-2; D is ambiguous. This CDR3 region has 13 residues. Germline CDR1 reads SGHVS; CDR2 reads FNYEAQ. Here the CDR3 DNA reads TGTGCCAGCAGCTTAGGGGCTGTATATGGCTACCCCTTC. This gives the protein CASSLGAVYGYPF.

This clone was detected once. Here the CDR3 reads CAWSANRAPYTF. CDR3 bases: TGTGCCTGGAGTGCAAACAGGGCTCCCTACACCTTC. The chain combines TRBV30 with TRBJ1-2; tentative D call: TRBD1 (6 bases). This CDR3 region has 12 residues. Trimming shortened V by 1 base and J by 10 bases, and 13 bases separated the two germline ends. Germline CDR1 is GTSNPN and CDR2 is SVGIG (reference sequence).

The chain uses TRBV5-5 and TRBJ1-5; D might be TRBD1 (5 bases). Between the trimmed V and J ends, which lost 0 bases and 5 bases, there was a span of 12 bases. The CDR3 spans 15 residues. CDR1 is SGHKS and CDR2 is YYEKEE in the germline V gene (reference sequence). DNA of the CDR3: TGTGCCAGCAGCTTGGACGGGGGGGTTCATCAGCCCCAGCATTTT. Encoded protein: CASSLDGGVHQPQHF.